The following is a TCR beta chain sequence with its context. Only a few counts were recorded for this clonotype. Which antigen it targets is not known. Base quality data are lacking; no much larger clone is found one base away. The junction shows trimming of 3 bases on V and 4 bases on J, plus 12 bases between the germline ends. The CDR3 starts with the cysteine, ends with the phenylalanine, and has 15 residues. The read is trimmed to its CDR3 DNA, 45 bases read in frame from base 1. The germline V gene yields SGHTA for CDR1 and FQGNSA for CDR2. The record originates from a study of T cells in Graves' hyperthyroidism and ophthalmopathy (dated by TCRdb to the late 2010s). Regarding the research as a whole: To identify distinguishing TCR V-J signatures, a discovery cohort of around 100 patients was used, comprising 43 with Graves' ophthalmopathy and 55 to 65 with stable Graves' hyperthyroidism. An independent validation cohort of under 20 hyperthyroidism patients and 17 patients who later progressed to ophthalmopathy tested prospective prediction of ophthalmopathy. For training and testing, the 100 or so patients in the discovery cohort were randomly divided in a 7:3 ratio. The study also compared thyroid tissue and blood T-cell repertoires from several Graves' hyperthyroidism patients. After sampling, hyperthyroidism patients received methimazole starting at 30 mg daily, and ophthalmopathy patients received high-dose intravenous methylprednisolone. The paper describes TCR Vbeta CDR3 sequencing of about 140 peripheral blood samples, made up of around 41 ophthalmopathy patients, approximately 76 hyperthyroidism patients and roughly 17 progressor patients. The paper's findings and limits, for the study overall: A model built on a 13 V-J signature distinguished ophthalmopathy from stable hyperthyroidism, reaching roughly 88% sensitivity and about 81% specificity in cross-validation and 80%/75% in testing. In validation, the model predicted progression to ophthalmopathy with approximately 69% sensitivity and roughly 72% specificity, a median of 6.5 months before onset. Most expanded thyroid clonotypes (frequency above 0.001) were also detected in blood, a finding suggesting that blood repertoires may reflect thyroid immune responses. Sample size was not statistically predetermined, and blinding of investigators to group allocation was not performed.

Patients with uncontrolled infections, other autoimmune diseases, pregnancy or lactation were excluded. Diagnoses were based on clinical symptoms, serum thyroxine and TRAb, thyroid ultrasound and orbital computed tomography. Total RNA was extracted with Trizol reagent, and quality was checked on an Agilent 2100 Bioanalyzer. The TCR beta CDR3 regions were amplified from the RNA transcripts. The first round of RT-PCR for the TCR CDR3 was performed with the HTBI primer set and the Qiagen OneStep RT-PCR kit. Libraries were constructed in a second round of multiplex PCR, after which size selection and purification were carried out. Sequencing of the libraries was done on an Illumina HiSeq2000 using paired-end 100 bp reads. The paper's processing steps were these. SOAPnuke was used to process the raw data, throwing out any read that contained adapters or uncalled bases, had a mean Phred below 15, or lacked an exact constant-primer or identifier match. COPE v1.2.5 was used to merge high-quality paired reads, and clonotypes were defined as unique nucleotide sequences. MiTCR v1.1 was used to align clonotypes to the IMGT TRBV, TRBD and TRBJ reference segments. Analysis was restricted to V-J combinations with a frequency above 0.0001, which covered roughly 99% of repertoires. A TCS score was defined as the ratio between F50 (clonal expansion) and ExV (chaos), using BLOSUM62-based TCRdist between CDR3 peptides within each V-J. Welch's t-statistics and random forest reduced just over 500 V-J features to 13, which were used in a naive Bayes classifier (R e1071). Thyroid-blood repertoire similarity was quantified with the Morisita-Horn index. Clones were called with MiXCR by TCRdb after fastp trimmed the public reads at Q25, and only in-frame beta chains were retained. Rows merge per CDR3 protein into single entries with the most common DNA and genes. Clone size and V and J calls follow TCRdb, not the original study. The sample data list 650,000 to 800,000 distinct CDR3 sequences, and nearly 45% of these were observed just once. Together, the top ten hold roughly 6.5% of the sample.

This sequence originates from an adult man with Graves' disease, either hyperthyroidism or ophthalmopathy (not recorded which). The sample taken for sequencing was peripheral blood or thyroid tissue (not recorded which). Recombination connected TRBV7-2 to TRBJ2-2, with the D gene tentatively TRBD1 or TRBD2, based on 5 matching bases in each. The CDR3 has the sequence CASSFAGTGTGELFF. The nucleotide sequence reads TGTGCCAGCAGCTTCGCCGGGACGGGCACCGGGGAGCTGTTTTTT. The full variable domain, with segments outside the CDR3 supplied by the reference TRBV7-2 and TRBJ2-2 proteins, appears as GAGVSQSPSNKVTEKGKDVELRCDPISGHTALYWYRQSLGQGLEFLIYFQGNSAPDKSGLPSDRFSAERTGGSVSTLTIQRTQQEDSAVYLCASSFAGTGTGELFFGEGSRLTVL.